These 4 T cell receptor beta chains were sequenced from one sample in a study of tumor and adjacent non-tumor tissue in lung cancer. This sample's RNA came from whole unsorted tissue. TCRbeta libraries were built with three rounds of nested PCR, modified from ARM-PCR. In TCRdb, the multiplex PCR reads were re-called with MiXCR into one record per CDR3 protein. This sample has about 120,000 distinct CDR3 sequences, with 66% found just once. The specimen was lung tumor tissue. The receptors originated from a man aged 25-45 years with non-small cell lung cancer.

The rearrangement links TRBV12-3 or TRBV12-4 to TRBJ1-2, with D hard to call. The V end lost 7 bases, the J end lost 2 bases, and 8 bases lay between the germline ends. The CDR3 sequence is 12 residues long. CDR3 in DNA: TGTGCCAGCACACGGAGGAACTATGGCTACACCTTC. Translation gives CASTRRNYGYTF.

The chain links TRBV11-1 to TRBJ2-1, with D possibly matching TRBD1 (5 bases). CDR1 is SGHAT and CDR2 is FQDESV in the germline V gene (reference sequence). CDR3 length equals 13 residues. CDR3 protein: CARRQTAPNEQFF. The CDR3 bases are TGTGCTAGGCGACAGACAGCCCCCAATGAGCAGTTCTTC.

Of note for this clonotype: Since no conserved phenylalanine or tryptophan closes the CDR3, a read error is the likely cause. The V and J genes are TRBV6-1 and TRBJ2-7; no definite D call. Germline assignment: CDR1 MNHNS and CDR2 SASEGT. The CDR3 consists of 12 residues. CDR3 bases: TGTGCCTCCAAAACCGCGAACTACGAACAGTACTTA. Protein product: CASKTANYEQYL.

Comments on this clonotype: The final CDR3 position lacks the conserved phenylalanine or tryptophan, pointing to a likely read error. In nucleotides, the CDR3 is TGTGCCAGCAACCGGGACAGGGGAACCTACGAGCAGTACCTC. The encoded protein is CASNRDRGTYEQYL. The chain recombines TRBV11-2 with TRBJ2-7; TRBD1 aligns across 10 bases. Germline loops: CDR1 SGHAT, CDR2 FQNNGV. Unmatched junction bases numbered 5, after V lost 7 bases and J lost 2 bases. The CDR3 is 14 residues long.